This T cell receptor beta chain appears in the sequencing data of a study of blood T cell repertoires in COVID-19. Overall study: From T cells, B-cell-depleted T cells, or PBMCs came the material, which was cDNA or gDNA.

V was trimmed by 8 bases and J by 6 bases, leaving 14 bases between them. Germline V CDR1 and CDR2: MNHEY, SVGAGI. The CDR3 consists of 13 residues. Authors' methods: By means of reference gene primer amplification, nucleated cell counts were estimated. Clones were sequenced by immunoSEQ multiplex PCR, and TCRdb holds only the in-frame ones, with some missing. That table is the source of V, J and clone size, and D and trimming were worked out from the DNA. The sample lists some 130,000 clones; roughly three quarters were seen once. The rearrangement links TRBV6-5 to TRBJ2-1, with D tentatively TRBD2 (6 bases). This TCR was recovered from a woman in her 70s with acute or convalescent COVID-19. The specimen was peripheral blood. Written as DNA, the CDR3 is TGTGCCAGCGATCCGAGGGGAGGCAATGAGCAGTTCTTC. It codes for CASDPRGGNEQFF.